This T cell receptor beta chain was obtained from a study of blood T cells in healthy people across ages. Study at large: About one barcoded beta molecule per two T cells was captured by template switching. Broader study findings: Age showed a roughly linear inverse relationship with TCR beta diversity per million T cells.

Through a sample-barcoded 5' primer and a J-beta primer mix, a second PCR was run for about 6 to 11 cycles. TCRdb processed the 5' RACE reads anew with MiXCR; each CDR3 protein has one entry. The table records some 860,000 distinct CDR3 sequences, about 56% of them present only once. About this clonotype itself: Its antigen remains unidentified.

Germline assignment: CDR1 MDHEN and CDR2 SYDVKM. Trimming at V came to 6 bases and at J to 7 bases, leaving 9 bases not matched to a gene. This CDR3 is 14 amino acids long. The TCR comes from a man in his forties in good health. The chain employs TRBV28 and TRBJ1-1, with 9 bases that match TRBD1. The source material was blood. The CDR3 DNA follows: TGTGCCAGCAGCCTCGGACAGGGGTTTATTGAAGCTTTCTTT. As protein: CASSLGQGFIEAFF. Combining the CDR3 with reference TRBV28 and TRBJ1-1 gives the whole variable domain DVKVTQSSRYLVKRTGEKVFLECVQDMDHENMFWYRQDPGLGLRLIYFSYDVKMKEKGDIPEGYSVSREKKERFSLILESASTNQTSMYLCASSLGQGFIEAFFGQGTRLTVV.